This TCR beta chain was observed in a study of blood T cell repertoires in COVID-19. Assay: immunoSEQ multiplex PCR; the TCRdb copy retains only in-frame clones and omits some. The table includes about 12,000 clones, roughly 82% detected once. Input material: peripheral blood. This TCR came from a human donor in a cohort sampled during active COVID-19.

Here the CDR3 reads CASSPPGGTDTQYF. DNA for the CDR3: TGTGCCAGTAGTCCCCCGGGGGGGACAGATACGCAGTATTTT. The rearrangement links TRBV19 to TRBJ2-3, with TRBD2 matching 8 bases. The V gene's germline CDR1 is LNHDA and CDR2 SQIVND (reference sequence). The CDR3 consists of 14 residues. With 5 bases clipped from V and 3 bases from J, the junction kept 4 bases outside the gene matches.